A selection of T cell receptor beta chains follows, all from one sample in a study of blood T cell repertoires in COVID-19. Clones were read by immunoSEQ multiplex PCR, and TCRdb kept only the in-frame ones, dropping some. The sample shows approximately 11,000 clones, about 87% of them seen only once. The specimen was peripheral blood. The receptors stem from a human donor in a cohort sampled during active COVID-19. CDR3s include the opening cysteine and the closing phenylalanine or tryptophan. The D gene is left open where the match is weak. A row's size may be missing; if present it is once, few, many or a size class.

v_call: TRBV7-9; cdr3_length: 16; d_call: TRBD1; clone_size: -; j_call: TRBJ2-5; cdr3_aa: CASSLVQGTYQETQYF; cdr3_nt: TGTGCCAGCAGCTTAGTACAGGGGACGTACCAAGAGACCCAGTACTTC
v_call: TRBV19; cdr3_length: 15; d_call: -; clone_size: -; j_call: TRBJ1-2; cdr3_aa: CASSIEGRANYGYTF; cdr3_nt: TGTGCCAGTAGTATAGAGGGCAGGGCTAACTATGGCTACACCTTC
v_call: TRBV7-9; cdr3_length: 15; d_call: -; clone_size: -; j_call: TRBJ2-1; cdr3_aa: CASSLDGKRQSEQFF; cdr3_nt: TGTGCCAGCAGCTTAGACGGGAAACGGCAGAGTGAGCAGTTCTTC
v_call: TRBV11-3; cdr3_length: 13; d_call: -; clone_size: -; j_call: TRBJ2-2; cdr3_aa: CASSSLDTGELFF; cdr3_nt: TGTGCCAGCAGCTCCCTAGACACCGGGGAGCTGTTTTTT
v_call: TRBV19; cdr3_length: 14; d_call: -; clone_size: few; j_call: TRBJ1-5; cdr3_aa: CASSIRVSGQPQHF; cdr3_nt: TGTGCCAGTAGTATACGGGTAAGCGGTCAGCCCCAGCATTTT
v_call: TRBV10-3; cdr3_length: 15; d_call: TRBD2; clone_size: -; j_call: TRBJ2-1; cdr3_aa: CAISEMGLAGDEQFF; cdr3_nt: TGTGCCATCAGTGAGATGGGACTAGCGGGTGATGAGCAGTTCTTC
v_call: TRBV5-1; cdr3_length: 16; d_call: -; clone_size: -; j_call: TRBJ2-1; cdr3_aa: CASSRGFSRGTNEQFF; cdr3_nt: TGCGCCAGCAGCCGGGGGTTTTCACGGGGGACCAATGAGCAGTTCTTC
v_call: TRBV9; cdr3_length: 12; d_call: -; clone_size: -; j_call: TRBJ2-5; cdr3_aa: CASRGIGETQYF; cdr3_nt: TGTGCCTCAAGGGGGATCGGCGAGACCCAGTACTTC
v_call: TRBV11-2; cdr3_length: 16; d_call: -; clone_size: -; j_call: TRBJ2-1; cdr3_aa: CASSLEWANPYNEQFF; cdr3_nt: TGTGCCAGCAGCTTAGAGTGGGCCAACCCCTACAATGAGCAGTTCTTC
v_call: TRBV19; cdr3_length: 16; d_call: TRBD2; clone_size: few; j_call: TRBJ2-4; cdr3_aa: CASSMEGLAGDIIQYF; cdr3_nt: TGTGCCAGTAGTATGGAGGGGCTAGCGGGAGACATCATTCAGTACTTC
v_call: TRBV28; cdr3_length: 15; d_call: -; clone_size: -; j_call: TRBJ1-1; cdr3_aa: CASVKGGWGETEAFF; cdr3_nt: TGTGCCAGCGTAAAGGGCGGGTGGGGAGAAACTGAAGCTTTCTTT
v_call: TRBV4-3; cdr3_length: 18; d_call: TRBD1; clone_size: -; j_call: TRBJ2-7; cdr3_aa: CASSRTAFGAGGPYEQYF; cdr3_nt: TGCGCCAGCAGCCGGACTGCCTTTGGGGCAGGGGGTCCCTACGAGCAGTACTTC
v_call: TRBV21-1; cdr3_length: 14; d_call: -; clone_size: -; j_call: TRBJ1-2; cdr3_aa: CASSSPGKGDGYTF; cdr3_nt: TGTGCCAGCAGCTCACCCGGGAAAGGAGATGGCTACACCTTC
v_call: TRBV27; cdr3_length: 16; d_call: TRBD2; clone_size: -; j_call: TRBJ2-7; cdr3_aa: CASSSAGGRGFYEQYF; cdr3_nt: TGTGCCAGCAGTTCAGCGGGAGGGCGGGGGTTTTACGAGCAGTACTTC
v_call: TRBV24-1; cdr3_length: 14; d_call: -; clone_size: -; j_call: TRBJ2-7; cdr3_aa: CATSGPGWEYEQYF; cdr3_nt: TGTGCCACCAGTGGTCCAGGATGGGAGTACGAGCAGTACTTC
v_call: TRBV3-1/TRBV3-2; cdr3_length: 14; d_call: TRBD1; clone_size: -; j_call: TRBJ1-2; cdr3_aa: CASSYEGQAWGYTF; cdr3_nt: TGTGCCAGCAGCTACGAGGGACAGGCATGGGGCTACACCTTC
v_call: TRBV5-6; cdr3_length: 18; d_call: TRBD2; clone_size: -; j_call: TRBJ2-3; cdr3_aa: CASSSLAGGPTLTDTQYF; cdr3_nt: TGTGCCAGCAGCTCACTAGCGGGAGGCCCTACTTTAACAGATACGCAGTATTTT
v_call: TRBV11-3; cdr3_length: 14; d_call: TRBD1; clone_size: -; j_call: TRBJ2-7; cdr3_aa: CASSSGTDPYEQYF; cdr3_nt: TGTGCCAGCAGTTCCGGGACAGACCCCTACGAGCAGTACTTC
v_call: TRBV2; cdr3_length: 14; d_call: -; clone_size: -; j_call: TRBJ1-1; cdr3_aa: CASRADSPNTEAFF; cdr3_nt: TGTGCCAGCAGAGCCGACAGTCCGAACACTGAAGCTTTCTTT
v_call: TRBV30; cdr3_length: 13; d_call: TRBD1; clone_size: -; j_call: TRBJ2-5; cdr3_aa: CAWNDRDQETQYF; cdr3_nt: TGTGCCTGGAACGACAGGGACCAAGAGACCCAGTACTTC
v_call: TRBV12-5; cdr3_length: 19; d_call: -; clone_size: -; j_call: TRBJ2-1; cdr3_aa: CASGLLARYRDRFRNEQFF; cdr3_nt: TGTGCTAGTGGTTTGCTAGCGCGATACCGAGATCGGTTTCGGAATGAGCAGTTCTTC
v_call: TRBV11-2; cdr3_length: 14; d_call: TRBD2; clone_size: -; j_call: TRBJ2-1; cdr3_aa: CASSAQGGHNEQFF; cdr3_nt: TGTGCCAGCAGCGCCCAGGGAGGGCACAATGAGCAGTTCTTC
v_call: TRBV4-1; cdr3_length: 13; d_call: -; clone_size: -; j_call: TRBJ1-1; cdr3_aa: CASSLSIQGEAFF; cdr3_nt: TGCGCCAGCAGCCTTTCTATCCAGGGTGAAGCTTTCTTT
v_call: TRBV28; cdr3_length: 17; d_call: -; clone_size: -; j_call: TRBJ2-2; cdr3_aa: CASSSVRTVLVTGELFF; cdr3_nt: TGTGCCAGCAGTTCCGTACGGACAGTCCTAGTCACCGGGGAGCTGTTTTTT
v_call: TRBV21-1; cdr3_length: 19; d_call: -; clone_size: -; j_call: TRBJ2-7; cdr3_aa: CASSKDRATNLPFSSEQYF; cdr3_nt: TGTGCCAGCAGCAAAGACAGGGCCACAAATTTACCCTTTTCTAGCGAGCAGTACTTC
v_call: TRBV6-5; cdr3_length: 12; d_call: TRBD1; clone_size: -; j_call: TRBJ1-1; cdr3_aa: CASRSWTGQAFF; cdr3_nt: TGTGCCAGCAGGTCATGGACAGGCCAAGCTTTCTTT
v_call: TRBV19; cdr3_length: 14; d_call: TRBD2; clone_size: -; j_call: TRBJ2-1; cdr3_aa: CASKMGLDYNEQFF; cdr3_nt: TGTGCCAGTAAGATGGGACTAGACTACAATGAGCAGTTCTTC
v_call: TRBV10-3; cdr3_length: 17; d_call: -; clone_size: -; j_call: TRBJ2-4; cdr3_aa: CAIKVTSAPLAKNIQYF; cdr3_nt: TGTGCCATCAAGGTGACATCGGCGCCCCTAGCCAAAAACATTCAGTACTTC
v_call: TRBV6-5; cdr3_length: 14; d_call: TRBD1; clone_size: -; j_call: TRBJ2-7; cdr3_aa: CASRPGQSLYEQYF; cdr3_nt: TGTGCCAGCAGACCGGGACAGTCCCTCTACGAGCAGTACTTC
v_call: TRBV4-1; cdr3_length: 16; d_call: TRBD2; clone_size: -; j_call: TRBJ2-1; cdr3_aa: CASSLAPSGGPNEQFF; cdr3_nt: TGCGCCAGCAGCCTGGCCCCTAGCGGGGGACCCAATGAGCAGTTCTTC
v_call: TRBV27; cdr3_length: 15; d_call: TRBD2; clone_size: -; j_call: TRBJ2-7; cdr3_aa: CASSSLAGGPSEQYF; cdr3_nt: TGTGCCAGCAGTTCCCTAGCGGGAGGGCCATCCGAGCAGTACTTC
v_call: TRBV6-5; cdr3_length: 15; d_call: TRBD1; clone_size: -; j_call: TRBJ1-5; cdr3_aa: CASSRGTGYNQPQHF; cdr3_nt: TGTGCCAGCAGCCGTGGGACAGGGTACAATCAGCCCCAGCATTTT
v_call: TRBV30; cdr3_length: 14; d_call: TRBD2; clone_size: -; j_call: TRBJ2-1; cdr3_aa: CAWRRLAGVGEQFF; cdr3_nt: TGTGCCTGGAGGCGTTTGGCGGGAGTCGGCGAGCAGTTCTTC
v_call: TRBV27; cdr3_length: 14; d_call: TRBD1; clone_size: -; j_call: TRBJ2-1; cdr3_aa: CASRPGTGYNEQFF; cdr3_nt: TGTGCCAGCAGACCCGGGACAGGGTACAATGAGCAGTTCTTC
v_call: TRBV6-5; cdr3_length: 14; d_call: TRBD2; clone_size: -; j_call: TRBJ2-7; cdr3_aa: CASSFAGGPYEQYF; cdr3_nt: TGTGCCAGCAGTTTTGCGGGAGGGCCCTACGAGCAGTACTTC
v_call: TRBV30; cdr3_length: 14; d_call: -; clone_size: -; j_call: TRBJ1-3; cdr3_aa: CAWGPGSSGNTIYF; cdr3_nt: TGTGCCTGGGGCCCGGGGAGCTCTGGAAACACCATATATTTT
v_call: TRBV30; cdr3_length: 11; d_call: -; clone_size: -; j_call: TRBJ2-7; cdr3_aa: CAWSKQYEQYF; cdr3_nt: TGTGCCTGGAGTAAACAGTACGAGCAGTACTTC
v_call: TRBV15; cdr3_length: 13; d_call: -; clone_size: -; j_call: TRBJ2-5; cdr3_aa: CATSRARQETQYF; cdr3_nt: TGTGCCACCAGCAGGGCCCGCCAAGAGACCCAGTACTTC
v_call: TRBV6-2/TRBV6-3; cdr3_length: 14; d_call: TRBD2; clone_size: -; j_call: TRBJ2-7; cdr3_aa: CASSLAGPSYEQYF; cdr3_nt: TGTGCCAGCAGCTTAGCGGGCCCCTCCTACGAGCAGTACTTC
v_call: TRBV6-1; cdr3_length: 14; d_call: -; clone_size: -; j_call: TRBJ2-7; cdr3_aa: CASSEGGSVYEQYF; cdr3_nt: TGTGCCAGCAGTGAAGGAGGGTCGGTCTACGAGCAGTACTTC
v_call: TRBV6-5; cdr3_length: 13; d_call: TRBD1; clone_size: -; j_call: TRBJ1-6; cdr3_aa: CAGNRGYNSPLHF; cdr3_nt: TGTGCCGGAAACAGGGGGTATAATTCACCCCTCCACTTT
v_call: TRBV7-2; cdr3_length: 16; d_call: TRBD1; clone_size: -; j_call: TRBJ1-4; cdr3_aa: CASSLGSGGGHEKLFF; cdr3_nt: TGTGCCAGCAGCTTAGGATCAGGGGGCGGTCATGAAAAACTGTTTTTT
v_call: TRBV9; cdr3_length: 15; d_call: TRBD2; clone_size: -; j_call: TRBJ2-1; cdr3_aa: CASSVEGLANNEQFF; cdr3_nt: TGTGCCAGCAGCGTAGAGGGACTAGCGAACAATGAGCAGTTCTTC
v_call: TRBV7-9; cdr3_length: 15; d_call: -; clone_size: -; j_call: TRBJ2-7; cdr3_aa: CASSLGAVSSYEQYF; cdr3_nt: TGTGCCAGCAGCTTAGGAGCGGTAAGCTCCTACGAGCAGTACTTC
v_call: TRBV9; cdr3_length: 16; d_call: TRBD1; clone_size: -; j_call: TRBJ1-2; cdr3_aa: CASSVGAGQANYGYTF; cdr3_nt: TGTGCCAGCAGCGTAGGGGCCGGACAGGCTAACTATGGCTACACCTTC
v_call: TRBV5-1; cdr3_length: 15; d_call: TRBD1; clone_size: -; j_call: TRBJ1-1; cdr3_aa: CASSLAADRATEAFF; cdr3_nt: TGCGCCAGCAGCTTGGCCGCGGACAGGGCCACTGAAGCTTTCTTT
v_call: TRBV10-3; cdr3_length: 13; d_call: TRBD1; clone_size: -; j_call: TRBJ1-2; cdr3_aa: CAIKGQADYGYTF; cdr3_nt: TGTGCCATCAAAGGACAGGCCGACTATGGCTACACCTTC
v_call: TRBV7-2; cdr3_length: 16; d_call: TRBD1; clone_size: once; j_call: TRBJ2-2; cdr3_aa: CASSLEQGALIGELFF; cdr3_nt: TGTGCCAGCAGCTTAGAGCAGGGGGCACTTATCGGGGAGCTGTTTTTT
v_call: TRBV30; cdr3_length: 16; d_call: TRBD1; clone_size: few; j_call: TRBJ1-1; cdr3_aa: CAWSAGTGGVNTEAFF; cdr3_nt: TGTGCCTGGAGTGCTGGGACAGGGGGTGTGAACACTGAAGCTTTCTTT
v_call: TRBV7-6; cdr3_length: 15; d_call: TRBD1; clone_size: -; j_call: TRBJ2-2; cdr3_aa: CASNPGQGGPGELFF; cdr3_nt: TGTGCCAGCAACCCCGGACAGGGGGGCCCCGGGGAGCTGTTTTTT